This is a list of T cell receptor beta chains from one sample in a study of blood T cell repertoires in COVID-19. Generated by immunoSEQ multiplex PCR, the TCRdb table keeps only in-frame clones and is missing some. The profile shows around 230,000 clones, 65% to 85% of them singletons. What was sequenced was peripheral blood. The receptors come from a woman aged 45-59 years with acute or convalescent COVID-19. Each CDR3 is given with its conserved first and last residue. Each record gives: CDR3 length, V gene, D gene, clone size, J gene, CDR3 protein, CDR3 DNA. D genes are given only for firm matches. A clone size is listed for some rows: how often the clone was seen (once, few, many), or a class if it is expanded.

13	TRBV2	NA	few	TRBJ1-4	CASSGYGFEKLFF	TGTGCCAGCAGTGGTTACGGGTTCGAAAAACTGTTTTTT
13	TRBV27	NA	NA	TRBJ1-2	CASKGSADPGYTF	TGTGCCAGCAAAGGATCGGCGGATCCCGGCTACACCTTC
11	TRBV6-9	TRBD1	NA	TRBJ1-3	CASSYYGDRGW	TGTGCCAGCAGTTATTACGGGGACAGGGGATGG
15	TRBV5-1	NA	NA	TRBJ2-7	CASSPEPVGRDEQYF	TGCGCCAGCAGCCCTGAGCCAGTAGGGAGAGACGAGCAGTACTTC
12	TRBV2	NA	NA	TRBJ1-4	CASKRANEKLFF	TGTGCCAGCAAACGGGCTAATGAAAAACTGTTTTTT
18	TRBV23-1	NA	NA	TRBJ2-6	CASSQPRWHETGANVLTF	TGCGCCAGCAGTCAACCCAGGTGGCACGAAACTGGGGCCAACGTCCTGACTTTC
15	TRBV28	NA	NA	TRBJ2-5	CASSLSVADQETQYF	TGTGCCAGCAGTTTATCGGTAGCGGACCAAGAGACCCAGTACTTC
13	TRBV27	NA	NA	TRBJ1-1	CASSLEGNTEAFF	TGTGCCAGCAGTTTAGAGGGGAACACTGAAGCTTTCTTT
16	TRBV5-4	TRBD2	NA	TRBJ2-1	CASSSKLAGGLNEQFF	TGTGCCAGCAGCTCGAAACTAGCGGGAGGTTTGAATGAGCAGTTCTTC
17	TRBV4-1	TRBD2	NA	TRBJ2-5	CASSQGLAGVRRETQYF	TGCGCCAGCAGCCAAGGGCTAGCGGGAGTACGACGAGAGACCCAGTACTTC
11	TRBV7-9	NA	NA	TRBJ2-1	CASSPSGEQFF	TGTGCCAGCAGCCCGAGCGGTGAGCAGTTCTTC
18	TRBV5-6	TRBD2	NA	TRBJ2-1	CASSYGLAETLSYNEQFF	TGTGCCAGCAGCTACGGACTAGCCGAAACCCTCTCCTACAATGAGCAGTTCTTC
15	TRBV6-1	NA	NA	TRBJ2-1	CASRSRNTEGNEQFF	TGTGCCAGCAGGTCCAGGAATACTGAGGGCAATGAGCAGTTCTTC
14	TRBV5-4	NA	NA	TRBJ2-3	CASSLERAPDTQYF	TGTGCCAGCAGCTTGGAAAGAGCCCCGGATACGCAGTATTTT
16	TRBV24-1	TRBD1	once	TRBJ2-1	CATSETGQGAGNEQFF	TGTGCCACCAGTGAAACCGGACAGGGGGCGGGGAATGAGCAGTTCTTC
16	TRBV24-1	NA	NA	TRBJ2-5	CATSDTGRGYQETQYF	TGTGCCACCAGCGATACCGGGCGAGGGTACCAAGAGACCCAGTACTTC
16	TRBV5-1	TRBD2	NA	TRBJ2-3	CASSLGASGSGDTQYF	TGCGCCAGCAGCTTGGGGGCTAGCGGGAGTGGAGATACGCAGTATTTT
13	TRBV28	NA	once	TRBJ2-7	CASSLGSRNEQYF	TGTGCCAGCAGTTTAGGTTCTAGGAACGAGCAGTACTTC
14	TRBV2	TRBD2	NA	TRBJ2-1	CASSRSGTYNEQFF	TGTGCCAGCAGTCGTAGCGGGACCTACAATGAGCAGTTCTTC
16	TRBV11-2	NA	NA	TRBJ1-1	CASSPTLEGLNTEAFF	TGTGCCAGCAGCCCTACCCTGGAGGGATTAAACACTGAAGCTTTCTTT
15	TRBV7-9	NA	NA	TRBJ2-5	CASSLGHGVTETQYF	TGTGCCAGCAGCCTGGGACACGGAGTCACGGAGACCCAGTACTTC
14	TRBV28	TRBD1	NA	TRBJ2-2	CASRTGQGTGELFF	TGTGCCAGCAGGACGGGACAGGGAACCGGGGAGCTGTTTTTT
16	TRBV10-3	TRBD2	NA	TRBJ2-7	CAISESGAGGSYEQYF	TGTGCCATCAGTGAGTCGGGAGCGGGAGGTTCCTACGAGCAGTACTTC
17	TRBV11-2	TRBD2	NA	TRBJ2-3	CASSLGRLAGKWDTQYF	TGTGCCAGCAGCTTAGGACGGTTAGCGGGAAAGTGGGATACGCAGTATTTT
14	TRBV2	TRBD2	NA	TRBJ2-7	CASSASGSSYEQYF	TGTGCCAGCAGTGCCAGCGGGAGCTCCTACGAGCAGTACTTC
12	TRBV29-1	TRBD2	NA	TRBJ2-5	CSHAWGGETQYF	TGCAGCCATGCCTGGGGGGGAGAGACCCAGTACTTC
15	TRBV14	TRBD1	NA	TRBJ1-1	CASSQDLRTGVGAFF	TGTGCCAGCAGCCAAGATTTGCGGACAGGGGTGGGAGCTTTCTTT